Presented here are 14 T cell receptor beta chains from one specimen sequenced in a study of beta chain features in type 1 diabetes. All of the isolated RNA was reverse transcribed, so expressed TCRB transcripts were sequenced. Profiled with immunoSEQ multiplex PCR; TCRdb holds only in-frame clones, not every one. The table shows some 900,000 clones, with 17% occurring only once. The material sequenced was naive CD4+ T cells from blood. These receptors were obtained from a woman under 30 in good health.

This clone occurred a few times. The chain carries TRBV6-5 and TRBJ2-1; D may be TRBD2 (6 bases). The CDR3 has 15 residues. V was clipped by 0 bases and J by 6 bases, with 12 bases between them. Germline V gene data show CDR1 as MNHEY and CDR2 as SVGAGI. The CDR3 is CASSYSQGGINEQFF. Written as DNA, the CDR3 is TGTGCCAGCAGTTACTCGCAGGGAGGTATCAATGAGCAGTTCTTC.

The chain combines TRBV27 with TRBJ1-2; D uncertain. V lost 3 bases and J lost 3, with 8 bases in between. The length of the CDR3 is 13 residues. The germline V gene has CDR1 MNHEY and CDR2 SMNVEV (reference sequence). The DNA for the CDR3 is TGTGCCAGCAGTTTCGAGGGATACTATGGCTACACCTTC. Translating gives CASSFEGYYGYTF.

This clone occurred a few times. The chain has TRBV28 and TRBJ2-3; D uncertain. Germline CDR1 and CDR2: MDHEN and SYDVKM. V lost 8 bases and J 4 bases, leaving 7 bases between the germline ends. CDR3 length: 11 residues. Here the CDR3 DNA reads TGTGCCAGCCGGGTGGCAGATACGCAGTATTTT. Amino acid sequence: CASRVADTQYF.

The chain carries TRBV5-6 and TRBJ2-1, with TRBD2 matching over 11 bases. The CDR3 loop spans 15 amino acids. J lost 7 bases, V lost 2 bases, and 5 bases had no gene match. Germline assignment: CDR1 SGHDT and CDR2 YYEEEE. CDR3 loop: CASSFGWTSGNEQFF. The CDR3 region has the DNA TGTGCCAGCAGCTTTGGATGGACTAGCGGGAATGAGCAGTTCTTC.

The CDR3 DNA sequence: TGTGCCAGCTCAGCCAATACAGGTAACACTGAAGCTTTCTTT. Its protein is CASSANTGNTEAFF. The J gene is TRBJ1-1, the V gene TRBV18; D possibly corresponds to TRBD1 (5 bases). CDR1 and CDR2 from the germline V gene are KGHSH and LQKENI. This CDR3 region has 14 residues. Trimming stripped 5 bases from V and 2 bases from J, with 12 bases between.

This clone was found a few times. The chain carries TRBV29-1 and TRBJ2-4; tentatively, D is TRBD1 (5 bases). Germline V gene data show CDR1 as SQVTM and CDR2 as ANQGSEA. CDR3 length: 13 amino acids. V dropped 1 base and J dropped 2 bases, with 6 bases sitting between them. In DNA form, the CDR3 reads TGCAGCGTTGAAGGACAGTCCAAAAACATTCAGTACTTC. Translation gives CSVEGQSKNIQYF. Variable domain in full (rest from reference TRBV29-1 and TRBJ2-4): SAVISQKPSRDICQRGTSLTIQCQVDSQVTMMFWYRQQPGQSLTLIATANQGSEATYESGFVIDKFPISRPNLTFSTLTVSNMSPEDSSIYLCSVEGQSKNIQYFGAGTRLSVL.

This chain links TRBV7-9 with TRBJ2-1; 9 bases line up with TRBD2. The germline V gene has CDR1 SEHNR and CDR2 FQNEAQ (reference sequence). J lost 8 bases, V lost 4 bases, and 12 bases had no gene match. The CDR3 contains 16 residues. The CDR3 region is CASSSLAGVVYHEQFF. CDR3 sequence (DNA): TGTGCCAGCAGCTCGTTAGCGGGAGTAGTTTACCATGAGCAGTTCTTC.

The V and J genes are TRBV5-1 and TRBJ1-1; perhaps TRBD1 as D (5 bases). The germline V gene has CDR1 SGHRS and CDR2 YFSETQ. Between the trimmed V and J ends, which lost 2 bases and 7 bases, there was a span of 12 bases. The CDR3 totals 13 residues. The CDR3 loop is CASSFGGSSEAFF. The CDR3 bases are TGCGCCAGCAGCTTTGGGGGATCGAGTGAAGCTTTCTTT.

V is TRBV6-6 and J is TRBJ2-3, with 7 bases aligning to TRBD2. The CDR3 contains 14 residues. The germline V gene has CDR1 MNHNY and CDR2 SVGAGI (reference sequence). V lost 8 bases, J lost 0 bases, and 5 bases stayed unmatched. The CDR3 is CASRLALSTDTQYF. The CDR3, as DNA: TGTGCCAGCCGACTAGCCCTAAGCACAGATACGCAGTATTTT.

The rearrangement joins TRBV7-9 to TRBJ2-3, with 7 positions matching TRBD2. J was trimmed by 5 bases and V by 4 bases; bases with no gene match: 3. CDR3 length equals 13 residues. CDR1 is SEHNR and CDR2 is FQNEAQ in the germline V gene (reference sequence). CDR3 coding DNA: TGTGCCAGCAGCTCATCGGGGGGAGATACGCAGTATTTT. This gives the protein CASSSSGGDTQYF.

The CDR3 here is CAAGVSGSYEQYF. CDR3 sequence (DNA): TGTGCCGCGGGTGTTAGCGGGTCCTACGAGCAGTACTTC. This rearrangement joins TRBV28 to TRBJ2-7; 7 bases are shared with TRBD2. The J segment lost 1 base and the V segment lost 11 bases, leaving 8 bases of the junction unmatched. Germline V gene sequence: CDR1 MDHEN, CDR2 SYDVKM. CDR3 length: 13 amino acids.

The CDR3 region has the DNA TGTGCCAGTAGTCTCGGGACAATTCAGCCCCAGCATTTT. Translating it yields CASSLGTIQPQHF. The chain couples TRBV19 to TRBJ1-5; possible D gene TRBD1, 6 bases. Germline V lookup: CDR1 LNHDA, CDR2 SQIVND (reference sequence). The CDR3 runs 13 residues. V gave up 5 bases and J gave up 6 bases, with 11 bases separating them.

The chain employs TRBV9 and TRBJ2-3, with 7 bases matching TRBD2. This CDR3 is built from 14 residues. Germline-derived CDR1 and CDR2 are SGDLS and YYNGEE. With 4 bases clipped from V and 7 bases from J, the junction kept 9 bases outside the gene matches. The CDR3 nucleotides read TGTGCCAGCAGCCCGCGACTAGCTGGGCATACGCAGTATTTT. Its protein is CASSPRLAGHTQYF.

The chain recombines TRBV11-2 with TRBJ2-3; TRBD2 agrees at 13 bases. The germline V gene encodes CDR1 SGHAT and CDR2 FQNNGV. V dropped 7 bases and J dropped 6; count of bases not matched to a gene: 10. This CDR3 comprises 16 residues. The CDR3 bases are TGTGCCAGCACAGCCCGACTAGCGGGAGGACGTGATACGCAGTATTTT. This gives the protein CASTARLAGGRDTQYF. Variable domain in full (rest from reference TRBV11-2 and TRBJ2-3): EAGVAQSPRYKIIEKRQSVAFWCNPISGHATLYWYQQILGQGPKLLIQFQNNGVVDDSQLPKDRFSAERLKGVDSTLKIQPAKLEDSAVYLCASTARLAGGRDTQYFGPGTRLTVL.